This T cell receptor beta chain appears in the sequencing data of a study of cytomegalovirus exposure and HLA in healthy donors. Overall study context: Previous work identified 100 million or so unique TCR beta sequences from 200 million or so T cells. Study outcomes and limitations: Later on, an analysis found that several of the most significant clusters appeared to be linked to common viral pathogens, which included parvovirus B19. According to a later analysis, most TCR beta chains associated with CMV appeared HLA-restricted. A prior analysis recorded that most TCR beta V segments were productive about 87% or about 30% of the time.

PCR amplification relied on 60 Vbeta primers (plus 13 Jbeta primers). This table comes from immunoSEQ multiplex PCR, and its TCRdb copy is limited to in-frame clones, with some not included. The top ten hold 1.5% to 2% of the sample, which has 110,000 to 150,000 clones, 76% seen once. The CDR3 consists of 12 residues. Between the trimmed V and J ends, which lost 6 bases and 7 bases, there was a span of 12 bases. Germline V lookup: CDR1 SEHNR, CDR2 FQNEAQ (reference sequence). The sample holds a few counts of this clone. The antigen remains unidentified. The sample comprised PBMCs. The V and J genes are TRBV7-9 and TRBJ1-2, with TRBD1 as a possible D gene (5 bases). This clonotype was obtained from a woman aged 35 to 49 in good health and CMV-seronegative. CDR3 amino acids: CASRSERGGYTF. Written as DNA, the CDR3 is TGTGCCAGCAGATCCGAAAGGGGTGGCTACACCTTC.